The entry below gives a single TCR beta chain sequence along with its context. Its antigen target is currently unknown. The source of the sample is a study of CXCR3-negative and CXCR3-positive naive CD8 T cells (dated 2019 in TCRdb). Regarding the research as a whole: In total, about 150 million TRB reads were obtained, or roughly 1.5 +/- 0.3 million reads per library. The TRBV-TRBJ cluster analysis covered naive subsets from about 5 donors and memory cells from 3 donors. Diversity and physicochemical repertoire analyses were performed on about a dozen donors pooled from two independent experiments.

CDR1 and CDR2 are drawn from the germline V gene (reference sequence): SEHNR, FQNEAQ. Measured from the cysteine to the phenylalanine, the CDR3 is 14 residues long. DNA is not on record. For every CD8+ T cell subset, 250,000 to 300,000 cells were flow-sorted straight into RLT lysis buffer, and each subset was sorted in triplicate. To exclude memory contaminants, naive CD8+ T cells were stringently defined as CD45RO-CCR7+CD27+CD95-. Peripheral blood mononuclear cells were isolated from buffy coats by standard density gradient centrifugation. A FACSAria III was used to flow-sort naive CXCR3-negative and CXCR3-positive CD8+ T cells. An RNeasy Mini Kit was used to extract total RNA from the sorted cells. The sequencer was a NextSeq 550. The Human TCR Profiling Kit (MiLaboratory) was used to make UMI-labeled 5' RACE TRB cDNA libraries. cDNA synthesis used the entire amount of extracted RNA, and PCR amplification then used the entire amount of cDNA produced. Libraries were prepared in parallel with an identical number of PCR cycles. Processing in the source paper ran as follows. MIGEC and MiXCR extracted about 53,000 +/- 10,000 unique UMI-labeled TRB cDNA molecules per library, requiring at least two reads per UMI. Each library averaged roughly 36,000 +/- 9,600 functional in-frame TRB CDR3 nucleotide clonotypes without stop codons. After each sample was downsampled to 5000 UMI-labeled TRB molecules, VDJtools was used to calculate diversity metrics such as normalized Shannon-Wiener and Chao1. VDJtools computed clonotype-size-weighted physicochemical properties of the central five CDR3 residues: interaction energy, strength, volume and Kidera factor 4. TCRdb reprocessed the reads, and each CDR3 protein sequence is entered once, without DNA. These V and J calls are TCRdb output, not the study's own analysis. The data table for this sample lists about 130,000 distinct CDR3 sequences. The ten largest clones take up 0.59% of the sample.

Paper-wide results and their limitations: TRBV-TRBJ usage was similar between naive CXCR3-negative and CXCR3-positive cells from the same donor, while memory cells showed distinct patterns. Because surface CD5, which is linked to self-reactivity in mice, was comparable between the naive subsets, TCR interaction strength was also inferred from TRB CDR3 physicochemical properties. Compared with CXCR3-negative naive cells, CXCR3-positive naive cells had TRB CDR3s with higher hydrophobicity (lower Kidera factor 4), lower energy, and higher strength and volume indices. Both naive subsets had comparably high repertoire diversity, while memory CD8+ T cells had much lower repertoire diversity. Because CXCR3 expression was partially decreased after cryopreservation, freshly isolated PBMCs were used for most assays.

This chain is built from TRBV7-9 and TRBJ2-2. Sequenced: naive CXCR3+ CD8+ T cells from blood. Read against the paper, the sample's cell subset or site label means: CD45RO-CCR7+CD27+CD95- naive CD8+ T cells expressing CXCR3 (TNR3+). This receptor was taken from a human donor in good health. Some clones in this sample may be carry-over from other donors' samples. The CDR3 protein is CASSLVSDTGELFF.